The 17 T cell receptor beta chains below all came from one sample that was sequenced in a study of blood T cell repertoires in COVID-19. Sequencing was performed with immunoSEQ multiplex PCR; in TCRdb, only in-frame clones are kept and a portion is missing. The sample records about 210,000 clones, around 90% being singletons. Sequenced input: PBMCs or T cells enriched from blood (not recorded which). These receptors originate from a man aged 25 to 40 who had recovered from COVID-19.

The chain combines TRBV5-4 with TRBJ1-6; TRBD1 matches 7 bases. Germline V gene sequence: CDR1 SGHNT, CDR2 YYREEE (reference sequence). V dropped 2 bases and J dropped 6; count of bases not matched to a gene: 5. CDR3 length: 15 residues. As DNA, the CDR3 is TGTGCCAGCAGCTTTGGTGGGACAGCTAATTCACCCCTCCACTTT. This sequence encodes CASSFGGTANSPLHF.

This chain uses TRBV28 with TRBJ2-1; D gene ambiguous. The CDR3 sequence is 12 residues long. V gave up 3 bases and J gave up 7 bases, with 7 bases separating them. Germline assignment: CDR1 MDHEN and CDR2 SYDVKM. The CDR3 sequence: CASSLIRNEQFF. The CDR3 DNA sequence: TGTGCCAGCAGTTTGATCAGGAATGAGCAGTTCTTC.

The V gene is TRBV4-3, the J gene TRBJ2-2; TRBD1 agrees at 10 bases. With V trimmed by 3 bases and J by 0 bases, 7 bases remained unmatched. The germline V gene encodes CDR1 LGHNA and CDR2 YSLEER. The CDR3 sequence is 18 residues long. Here the CDR3 reads CASSQDLTGGANTGELFF. DNA for the CDR3: TGCGCCAGCAGCCAGGATTTGACAGGGGGCGCGAACACCGGGGAGCTGTTTTTT.

The sample holds one count of this clone. This chain connects TRBV12-3 or TRBV12-4 to TRBJ1-2; possibly TRBD1 for D (6 bases). V lost 4 bases and J 7 bases, leaving 13 bases between the germline ends. This CDR3 contains 13 residues. DNA for the CDR3: TGTGCCAGCAGTTGGGGACGGGGGGCTGGCTACACCTTC. Its translation is CASSWGRGAGYTF.

The genes are TRBV9 and TRBJ2-1; 10 bases fit TRBD2. CDR1 and CDR2 from the germline V gene are SGDLS and YYNGEE. This CDR3 is 16 amino acids long. The V gene end was trimmed by 4 bases and the J gene end by 3 bases; junction bases not matched to a gene: 7. This CDR3 is CASSPRTSGYYNEQFF. The CDR3 DNA is TGTGCCAGCAGCCCCCGGACTAGCGGTTACTACAATGAGCAGTTCTTC.

The chain has TRBV29-1 and TRBJ2-7; the D gene is possibly TRBD2 (6 bases). The germline CDR1 and CDR2 sequences are SQVTM and ANQGSEA. This CDR3 contains 14 residues. The V and J ends lost 7 bases and 2 bases respectively, with 18 bases between them. CDR3 in DNA: TGCAGCGGGACCCCTTTCGGGAGACCCTACGAGCAGTACTTC. Its translation is CSGTPFGRPYEQYF.

About this clone: One junction end does not reproduce the germline sequence, and a read error may be involved. The J gene is TRBJ2-7, the V gene TRBV11-1; 9 nucleotides agree with TRBD2. There are 14 residues in the CDR3. CDR1 SGHAT and CDR2 FQDESV come from the germline V gene (reference sequence). CDR3 sequence: CASSLLAGPNERYF. DNA of the CDR3: TGTGCCAGCAGCTTACTAGCGGGACCGAACGAGCGGTACTTC.

This chain's CDR3 is CASSSDRDHTEAFF. Here the CDR3 DNA reads TGTGCCAGCAGCAGCGACAGGGACCACACTGAAGCTTTCTTT. The chain recombines TRBV21-1 with TRBJ1-1; TRBD1 was called by the table and not checked on the DNA. TRBV21-1 has pseudogene status. CDR3 length: 14 residues.

The V and J genes are TRBV7-9 and TRBJ2-1, with D perhaps TRBD2 (5 bases). The CDR3 extends over 12 amino acids. CDR1 is SEHNR and CDR2 is FQNEAQ in the germline V gene (reference sequence). Trimming cost V 2 bases and J 7 bases, with 6 bases left between them. The CDR3 loop is CASSLQRNEQFF. DNA of the CDR3: TGTGCCAGCAGCTTACAGCGGAATGAGCAGTTCTTC.

V usage is TRBV19 and J usage is TRBJ2-1, with 7 nucleotides matching TRBD2. The CDR3 has 15 amino acids. Germline values: CDR1 LNHDA, CDR2 SQIVND (reference sequence). Germline trimming cut 3 bases from V and 6 bases from J; bases unmatched to any gene: 8. The DNA of the CDR3 is TGTGCCAGTAGTATTTATCGGGGGGAGGGCAATGAGCAGTTCTTC. It codes for CASSIYRGEGNEQFF. The variable domain in full, with the rest retrieved from reference TRBV19 and TRBJ2-1, is DGGITQSPKYLFRKEGQNVTLSCEQNLNHDAMYWYRQDPGQGLRLIYYSQIVNDFQKGDIAEGYSVSREKKESFPLTVTSAQKNPTAFYLCASSIYRGEGNEQFFGPGTRLTVL.

This rearrangement joins TRBV11-2 to TRBJ2-5; 15 nucleotides agree with TRBD2. In germline, CDR1 is SGHAT, CDR2 FQNNGV. The CDR3 spans 19 residues. The V and J ends lost 5 bases and 5 bases, in that order; junction bases with no gene match: 15. The CDR3 sequence: CASSPGLAGGLSEWETQYF. Written as DNA, the CDR3 is TGTGCCAGCAGCCCCGGACTAGCGGGAGGGCTTAGCGAATGGGAGACCCAGTACTTC. Complete variable domain (other parts from reference TRBV11-2 and TRBJ2-5): EAGVAQSPRYKIIEKRQSVAFWCNPISGHATLYWYQQILGQGPKLLIQFQNNGVVDDSQLPKDRFSAERLKGVDSTLKIQPAKLEDSAVYLCASSPGLAGGLSEWETQYFGPGTRLLVL.

The chain uses TRBV27 and TRBJ2-5; 8 bases agree with TRBD2. CDR3 length: 16 amino acids. V shed 5 bases, J shed 5 bases, and the junction held 13 bases outside the gene matches. The germline V gene has CDR1 MNHEY and CDR2 SMNVEV (reference sequence). CDR3 coding DNA: TGTGCCAGCAGTCCCTCAGCGGGAGATAGGGTCGAGACCCAGTACTTC. It translates to CASSPSAGDRVETQYF.

The rearrangement joins TRBV5-1 to TRBJ2-7; no clear D. Germline V CDR1 and CDR2: SGHRS, YFSETQ. V shed 2 bases and J shed 5 bases, with 14 bases lying between them. This CDR3 is built from 14 residues. Here the CDR3 DNA reads TGCGCCAGCAGCTTTAATCCAGGTATGAACGAGCAGTACTTC. It translates to CASSFNPGMNEQYF. Together with reference TRBV5-1 and TRBJ2-7, the CDR3 gives the full variable domain: KAGVTQTPRYLIKTRGQQVTLSCSPISGHRSVSWYQQTPGQGLQFLFEYFSETQRNKGNFPGRFSGRQFSNSRSEMNVSTLELGDSALYLCASSFNPGMNEQYFGPGTRLTVT.

V and J are TRBV4-1 and TRBJ2-7, with D possibly TRBD1 on 6 matching bases. The CDR3 length is 15 residues. Germline-derived CDR1 and CDR2 are MGHRA and YSYEKL. V was clipped by 3 bases and J by 2 bases, with 14 bases between them. DNA of the CDR3: TGCGCCAGCAGCCACGACAGGTTTTGGGCCTACGAGCAGTACTTC. Residues: CASSHDRFWAYEQYF.

The chain is built from TRBV5-1 and TRBJ2-2, with 12 positions matching TRBD1. V lost 4 bases and J lost 7; bases outside the gene matches: 8. The germline V gene has CDR1 SGHRS and CDR2 YFSETQ. The CDR3 runs to 16 residues. The DNA of the CDR3 is TGCGCCAGCAGCGCGGGACAGGGGGCTATTGTCGGGGAGCTGTTTTTT. It codes for CASSAGQGAIVGELFF.

The chain links TRBV19 to TRBJ2-7, with TRBD2 identical over 7 bases. The CDR3 spans 14 residues. Trimming cost V 3 bases and J 2 bases; bases outside gene matches: 4. Germline V gives CDR1 LNHDA, CDR2 SQIVND (reference sequence). CDR3 residues: CASSIEGGPYEQYF. The CDR3 DNA sequence: TGTGCCAGTAGTATTGAGGGAGGGCCCTACGAGCAGTACTTC.

V and J are TRBV19 and TRBJ1-4, with 11 positions matching TRBD1. The V gene's germline CDR1 is LNHDA and CDR2 SQIVND (reference sequence). V gave up 7 bases and J gave up 7 bases; unmatched junction bases: 2. The CDR3 is 13 residues long. The CDR3 is CASTGQGVEKLFF. The CDR3 coding sequence is TGTGCCAGTACGGGACAGGGGGTTGAAAAACTGTTTTTT.